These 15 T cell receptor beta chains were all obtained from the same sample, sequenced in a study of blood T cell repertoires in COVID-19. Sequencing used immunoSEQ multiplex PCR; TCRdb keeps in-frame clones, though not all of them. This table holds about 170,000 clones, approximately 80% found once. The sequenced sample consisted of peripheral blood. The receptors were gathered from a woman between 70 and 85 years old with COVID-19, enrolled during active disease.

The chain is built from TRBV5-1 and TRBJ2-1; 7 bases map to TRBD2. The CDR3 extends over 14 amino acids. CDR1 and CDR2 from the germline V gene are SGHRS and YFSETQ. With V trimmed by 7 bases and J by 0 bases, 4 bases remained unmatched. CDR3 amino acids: CASWGGSSYNEQFF. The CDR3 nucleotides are TGCGCCAGCTGGGGCGGGAGCTCCTACAATGAGCAGTTCTTC.

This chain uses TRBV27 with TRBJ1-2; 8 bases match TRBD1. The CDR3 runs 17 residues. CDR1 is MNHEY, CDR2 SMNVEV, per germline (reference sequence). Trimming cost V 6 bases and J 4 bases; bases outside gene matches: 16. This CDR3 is CASSQTGRADRGYGYTF. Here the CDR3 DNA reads TGTGCCAGCAGCCAAACGGGGCGGGCCGACAGGGGCTATGGCTACACCTTC.

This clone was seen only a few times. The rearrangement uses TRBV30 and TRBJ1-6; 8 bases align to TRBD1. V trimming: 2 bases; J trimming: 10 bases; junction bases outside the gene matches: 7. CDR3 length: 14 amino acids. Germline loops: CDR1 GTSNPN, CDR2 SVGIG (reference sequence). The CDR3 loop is CAWSSTGVGSPLHF. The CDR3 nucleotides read TGTGCCTGGAGTTCGACAGGGGTTGGATCACCCCTCCACTTT.

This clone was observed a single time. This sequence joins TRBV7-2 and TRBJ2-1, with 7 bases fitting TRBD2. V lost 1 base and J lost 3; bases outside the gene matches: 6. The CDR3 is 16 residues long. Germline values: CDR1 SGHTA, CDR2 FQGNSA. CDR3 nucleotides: TGTGCCAGCAGCTTAGAAGGGACTACCAACTACAATGAGCAGTTCTTC. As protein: CASSLEGTTNYNEQFF.

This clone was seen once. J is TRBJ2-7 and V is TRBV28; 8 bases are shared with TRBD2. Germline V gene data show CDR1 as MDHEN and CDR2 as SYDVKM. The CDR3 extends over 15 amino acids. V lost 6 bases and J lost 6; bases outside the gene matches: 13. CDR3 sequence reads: CASRHSSGRSSEQYF. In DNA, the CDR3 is TGTGCCAGCAGACATTCGAGCGGGAGATCGAGCGAGCAGTACTTC.

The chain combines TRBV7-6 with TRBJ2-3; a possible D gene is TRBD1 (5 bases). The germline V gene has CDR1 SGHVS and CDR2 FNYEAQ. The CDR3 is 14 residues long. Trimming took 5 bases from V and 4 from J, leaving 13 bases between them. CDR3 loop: CASSQGRTADTQYF. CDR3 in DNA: TGTGCCAGCAGCCAGGGCCGGACCGCAGATACGCAGTATTTT.

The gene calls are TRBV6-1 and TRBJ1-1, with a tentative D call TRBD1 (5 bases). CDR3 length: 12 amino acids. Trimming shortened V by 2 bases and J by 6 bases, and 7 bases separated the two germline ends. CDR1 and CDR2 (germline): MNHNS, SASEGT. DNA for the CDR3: TGTGCCAGCAGTGAACAGGGCCCTGAAGCTTTCTTT. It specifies CASSEQGPEAFF.

This CDR3 reads CASSIRAGRDYGYTF. The CDR3 nucleotides are TGTGCCAGTAGTATCAGGGCGGGACGGGACTATGGCTACACCTTC. This sequence joins TRBV19 and TRBJ1-2; the D gene is possibly TRBD1 (5 bases). In germline, CDR1 is LNHDA, CDR2 SQIVND (reference sequence). Trimming removed 3 bases from V and 3 bases from J, with 14 bases in between. This CDR3 comprises 15 residues.

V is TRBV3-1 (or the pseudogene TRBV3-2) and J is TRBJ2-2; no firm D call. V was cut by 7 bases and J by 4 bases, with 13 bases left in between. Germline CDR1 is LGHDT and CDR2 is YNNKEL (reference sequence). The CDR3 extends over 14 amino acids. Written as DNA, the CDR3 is TGTGCCAGCACCCTCGGATGGAGCACCGGGGAGCTGTTTTTT. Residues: CASTLGWSTGELFF.

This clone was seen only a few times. The CDR3 protein is CASSADRGLASPLHF. The DNA of the CDR3 is TGTGCCAGCAGCGCGGACAGGGGACTGGCTTCACCCCTCCACTTT. The V and J genes are TRBV5-4 and TRBJ1-6; 9 nucleotides match TRBD1. This CDR3 comprises 15 residues. With V trimmed by 4 bases and J by 9 bases, 8 bases remained unmatched. The germline CDR1 and CDR2 sequences are SGHNT and YYREEE (reference sequence).

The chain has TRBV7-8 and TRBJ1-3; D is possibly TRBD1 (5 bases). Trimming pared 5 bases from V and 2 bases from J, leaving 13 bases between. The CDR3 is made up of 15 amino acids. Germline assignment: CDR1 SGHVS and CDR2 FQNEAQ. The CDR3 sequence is CASSLRGGPGNTIYF. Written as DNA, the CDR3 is TGTGCCAGCAGCCTCCGCGGGGGTCCTGGAAACACCATATATTTT.

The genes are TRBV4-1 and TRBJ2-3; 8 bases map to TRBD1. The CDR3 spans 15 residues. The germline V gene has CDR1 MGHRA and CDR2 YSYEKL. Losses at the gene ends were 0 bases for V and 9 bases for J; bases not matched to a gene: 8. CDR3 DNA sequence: TGCGCCAGCAGCCAAGACCGACAGGGGAAGGGCACGCAGTATTTT. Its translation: CASSQDRQGKGTQYF.

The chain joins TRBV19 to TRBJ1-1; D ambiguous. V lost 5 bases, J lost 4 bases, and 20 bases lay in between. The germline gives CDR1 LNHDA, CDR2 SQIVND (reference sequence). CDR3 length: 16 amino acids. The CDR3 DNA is TGTGCCAGTAGTCCGCGGGGTGGAATGGGAGTCACTGAAGCTTTCTTT. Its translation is CASSPRGGMGVTEAFF.

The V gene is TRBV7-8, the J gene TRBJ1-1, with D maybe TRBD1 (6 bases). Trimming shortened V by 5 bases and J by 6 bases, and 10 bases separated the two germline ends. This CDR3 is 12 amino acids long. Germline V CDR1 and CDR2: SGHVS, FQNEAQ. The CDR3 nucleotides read TGTGCCAGCAGCCCAGGGGTCGCTGAAGCTTTCTTT. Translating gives CASSPGVAEAFF. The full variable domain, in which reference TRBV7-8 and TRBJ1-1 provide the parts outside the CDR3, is GAGVSQSPRYKVAKRGQDVALRCDPISGHVSLFWYQQALGQGPEFLTYFQNEAQLDKSGLPSDRFFAERPEGSVSTLKIQRTQQEDSAVYLCASSPGVAEAFFGQGTRLTVV.

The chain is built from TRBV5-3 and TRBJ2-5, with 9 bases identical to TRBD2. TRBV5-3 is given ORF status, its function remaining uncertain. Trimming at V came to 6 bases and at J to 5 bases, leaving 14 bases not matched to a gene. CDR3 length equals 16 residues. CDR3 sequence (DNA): TGTGCCAGAATGGTCCCTAGCGGGATGGGTGTGGAGACCCAGTACTTC. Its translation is CARMVPSGMGVETQYF.